One and the same sample provided the 3 T cell receptor beta chains below, sequenced in a study of blood T cells in healthy people across ages. Primers used in a second PCR of about 6 to 11 cycles were a sample-barcoded 5' primer and a J-beta primer mix. MiXCR, applied by TCRdb to the 5' RACE reads, yields one record per CDR3 protein. The table shows fewer than 650,000 distinct CDR3 sequences, with over 25% occurring only once. Another study also made use of these data, one on T cells of mothers and their children.

The sequenced material came from blood. Every receptor here comes from a boy aged 2 to 9 in good health.

V is TRBV7-9 and J is TRBJ2-2, with D unclear. The CDR3 is made up of 12 amino acids. The germline V gene encodes CDR1 SEHNR and CDR2 FQNEAQ (reference sequence). The ends were cut back, 4 bases at V and 9 bases at J, with 9 bases in the middle. The CDR3 nucleotides are TGTGCCAGCAGCTACGGTGGGCGGGAGCTGTTTTTT. It yields the protein CASSYGGRELFF.

This clonotype was counted a few times. This chain uses TRBV12-3 or TRBV12-4 with TRBJ2-5; the D is unclear. This CDR3 is built from 15 residues. The V and J ends lost 1 base and 1 base respectively, with 10 bases between them. CDR3 amino acids: CASSLGGPPQETQYF. The CDR3 DNA is TGTGCCAGCAGTTTAGGTGGTCCACCCCAAGAGACCCAGTACTTC.

This clonotype showed up just a few times. V usage is TRBV21-1 and J usage is TRBJ1-5; the table's D call TRBD1 went unverified against the DNA. TRBV21-1 is shown as a pseudogene. This CDR3 comprises 14 residues. CDR3 sequence: CASSKVVGDQPQHF. For the CDR3, the DNA is TGTGCCAGCAGCAAAGTTGTAGGGGATCAGCCCCAGCATTTT.